This TCR beta chain was sequenced for a study of T cells in Graves' hyperthyroidism and ophthalmopathy. Study-wide results and limits: Expanded thyroid clonotypes (above 0.001) were mostly also found in blood.

Template material for amplifying TCR beta CDR3 regions consisted of RNA transcripts. The primer set for the first-round RT-PCR of the TCR CDR3 was HTBI. TCRdb reprocessed the multiplex PCR reads via MiXCR and lists one record per CDR3 protein. The data hold about 350,000 distinct CDR3 sequences, with about 15% observed a single time. This clonotype was counted between two and nine times. Its specificity is not known. The TCR sequence derives from a woman in her 30s with Graves' hyperthyroidism. Sequenced: blood.

The CDR3 sequence is CARGSGTDTGELFF. The CDR3 nucleotides read TGTGCCAGGGGGAGTGGAACCGACACCGGGGAGCTGTTTTTT. The chain uses TRBV6-1 and TRBJ2-2; tentatively, D is TRBD2 (5 bases). The germline CDR1 and CDR2 sequences are MNHNS and SASEGT. Trimming took off 9 bases at V and 3 bases at J, with 14 bases between the two ends. There are 14 residues in the CDR3.